This entry describes one T cell receptor beta chain. The specificity of this receptor is unknown. Per-base qualities were not stored, and no clone one base away is much larger. In Seattle, one collaborating source enrolled patients while the infection was active and tracked those patients longitudinally over the course of disease. Whole blood was collected in K2EDTA tubes by collaborating institutions according to the institutions' own protocols. Collaborator samples were shipped for TCRbeta analysis as frozen whole blood, isolated PBMCs, or DNA extracted from either sample type. The data originate from a study of blood T cell repertoires in COVID-19 (dated by TCRdb to the early 2020s). About the investigation overall: The collaborator samples originated in the United States, Italy and Spain and spanned the acute and convalescent phases of COVID-19. Samples came from the ongoing ImmuneRACE study (first 160 participants) plus 1,254 subjects from 6 global collaborators. The repertoires were made available in a free public database intended to serve as a resource for research on the immune response to SARS-CoV-2. Sample metadata almost always included a de-identified subject ID, COVID-19 status, age in years and sex. HLA class I and class II types, where available, came from metadata supplied by the sample provider rather than from assay-based typing. Subjects who had been exposed to COVID-19, were actively infected with it, or had recovered from it provided the deeply sampled blood TCRbeta repertoires that made up the dataset. The prospective study material was composed of cDNA or gDNA derived from T cells, B-cell-depleted T cells, or PBMCs. The investigation overall reported the following: The amount of clinical and demographic metadata varied by source and participant and was provided uncurated.

TCRbeta CDR3 regions were amplified from genomic DNA by means of the immunoSEQ Assay, a bias-controlled multiplex PCR. The original pipeline was this. The number of nucleated cells in each sample was estimated from the amplification of reference gene primers within the assay. To quantify the absolute abundance of each unique TCRbeta CDR3 rearrangement, sequence reads were collapsed and filtered. Productive Simpson clonality was computed per sample as the square root of Simpson's diversity index over productive rearrangements. Drawn from immuneACCESS, this table holds only the in-frame rearrangements with V and J called that TCRdb kept. Clones are partly lost; checked studies trace under half to an unresolved V gene and leave the rest unexplained. V and J calls and clone size follow that table, whereas D and trimming were derived from the DNA. This sample lists around 210,000 clones; approximately 91% were detected once. The ten largest clones add up to roughly 19% of the sample.

V and J are truncated by 4 bases and 4 bases respectively, leaving an intervening sequence of 11 bases. The CDR3 runs 13 residues from the cysteine to the phenylalanine. Of all the DNA, just the CDR3 is kept, 39 bases in frame from base 1. The germline V gene encodes CDR1 LGHDT and CDR2 YNNKEL (reference sequence). The receptor was derived from a man over 45 with COVID-19, enrolled during active disease. The chain links TRBV3-1 (or the pseudogene TRBV3-2) with TRBJ2-7, with the D gene uncertain. The sequencing sample was made of peripheral blood. The DNA is TGTGCCAGCAGCCGCGTTCAAACGTACGAGCAGTACTTC. Its translation reads: CASSRVQTYEQYF.